This T cell receptor (beta chain) appears in the sequencing data of a study of cytomegalovirus exposure and HLA in healthy donors listed by TCRdb under 2017. As for the study more broadly: An earlier analysis of roughly 500 of the donors reported 250 to 300 Gb of sequence data and approximately 110 million unique TCR beta sequences from about 200 million T cells. Roughly 290 gigabases of sequencing data and about 92 million unique TCR sequences made up an early release that covered under 750 HLA-typed donors. The genetic ancestry cluster associated with self-reported Caucasian donors included 65% to 90% of the approximately 400 genotyped donors. The study aimed to test whether signatures of past pathogen exposure could be identified by cataloging public T cell receptors. Using immunosequencing, the study profiled T cell repertoires from roughly 650 subjects and related those repertoires to cytomegalovirus serostatus. Besides the first cohort of roughly 660 subjects, a separate validation cohort made up of 95 to 150 different subjects was used. To predict cytomegalovirus infection status, the study brought together high-throughput TCR immunosequencing, statistical association of individual TCRs with disease status, and machine learning. A later analysis re-examined previously published TCR beta repertoires from 500 to 700 donors and added high-resolution HLA genotyping to investigate patterns of TCR occurrence. The later analysis used no new phenotypic data to find candidate immune exposures, relying instead on TCR beta sequences and their occurrence across donors. An earlier analysis of about 620 of the donors applied high-throughput TCR beta sequencing to assess whether each TCR beta V gene segment acted as functional or pseudogenic. Donor age, sex, ethnicity and CMV serostatus were compiled together with the repertoire data. A later genetic analysis took genome-wide SNP genotypes for about three fifths of the 666 donors and used that subset as a discovery cohort. Every repertoire in the discovery cohort had been generated on one and the same sequencing platform. HLA typing covered class I and class II loci at four-digit resolution. Typing coverage differed by locus: A, B, C, DRB1 and DQB1 were typed in about 620-640 donors, DQA1 in 500 to 550, DPA1 in roughly 590, and DPB1 in 472. Roughly 5 DR-DQ haplotypes were handled as single units for association and clustering, since linkage in the cohort was strong. Among several hundred genotyped donors of the cohort, an average of around 250,000 unique TCR beta nucleotide sequences was sequenced per donor, of which about 19% were non-productive.

To prepare the library, the immunoSEQ multiplex PCR assay was applied. The multiplex PCR relied on a mix of 60 forward primers for TCR Vbeta segments and 13 reverse primers for TCR Jbeta segments. The CDR3 region of rearranged TCR beta genes was amplified from genomic DNA with a multiplex PCR assay. On the Illumina HiSeq System, the amplified TCR beta libraries were sequenced as 87-base-pair reads. As for the authors' bioinformatics: Across the 640 or so repertoires, a later analysis counted approximately 83 million unique TCR beta chains, 9.5 million to 12 million of which were shared by at least two donors. A nearest-neighbor algorithm error-corrected the raw reads and collapsed the reads into unique sequences, merging closely related sequences to remove PCR and sequencing errors. Alignment of CDR3 sequences to IMGT reference sequences was used to assign V, D and J gene segments. For a sequence to be retained, a match of at least six nucleotides was required to both a V gene segment and a J gene segment. Rearrangements were called productive when the CDR3 lacked stop codons and stayed in frame with V and J; all others were non-productive. Following IMGT convention, CDR3 was defined as the stretch from the second conserved V-encoded cysteine up to the conserved J-encoded phenylalanine. In an earlier analysis of more than 550 of the donors, sequences lacking an unambiguous match to a single V gene segment were excluded. An earlier analysis of a few hundred of the donors called V segments functional above 56.7% productive rearrangements and segregating when the between-donor standard deviation exceeded 5%. A statistical classification framework was built to diagnose cytomegalovirus status from the catalog of TCR beta chain sequences. In a later analysis, V and J genes were assigned by comparing TCR nucleotide sequences against IMGT/GENE-DB human TR gene sequences. The TCRdist pipeline was used in a later analysis to assign CDR3 sequences and most-parsimonious VDJ recombination scenarios. In a later analysis, each TCR beta chain was defined by its CDR3 amino acid sequence together with its V-gene family, and reads lacking a unique V-gene family were excluded. To address suspected cross-contamination and a sequencing artifact, a later analysis removed a few hundred highly shared, low-generation-probability nucleotide sequences. In a later analysis, a clonal expansion index was calculated for each public chain from normalized within-repertoire ranks of inferred template counts. In a later analysis, generation probabilities were computed with a VDJ recombination model fitted to out-of-frame rearrangements, and the resulting probabilities were checked against IGoR. In a later analysis, TCR-TCR, TCR-HLA and TCR-CMV co-occurrence was scored with hypergeometric tests, and a repertoire-size bias correction was applied to TCR pairs. To estimate false discovery rates, a later analysis permuted the HLA or CMV assignments 20 times. In a later analysis, co-occurring TCRs were grouped with DBSCAN, and TCRdist sequence similarity was added when clustering was performed within HLA-allele-positive subsets. Repertoires with fewer than 30,000 or more than 120,000 public chains, plus five repertoires with anomalous nucleotide sharing, were excluded from co-occurrence clustering. TCRdb's version of the immuneACCESS table is confined to in-frame rearrangements and falls short of the full clone set. An unresolved V gene accounts for under half of the shortfall where checked; the remainder is of unknown origin. D and trimming come from the DNA, and the V and J calls and clone size come from that table. In all, the sample holds 130,000 or so clones, and 70% to 75% of those were seen once. The ten top clones hold roughly 3% of the sample.

Concerning this clone: The specificity of this receptor is unknown. No base quality values were provided; no much bigger clone lies one nucleotide off.

The cohort consisted of 600 to 700 healthy bone marrow donors. At the time of sampling, every cohort member was nominally healthy, though immune exposures that went unrecorded were likely present. The donor tested CMV seronegative and was one of the 352 seronegative cohort members. Every donor gave a peripheral blood sample, and the peripheral blood mononuclear cells from that sample were used for TCR beta sequencing. Genomic DNA was extracted from the blood cell samples with the Qiagen DNeasy Blood Extraction Kit. Based on the germline V gene (reference sequence), the CDR1 and CDR2 sequences are SEHNR and FQNEAQ. The CDR3, cysteine through phenylalanine, is 19 amino acids long. CDR3 DNA is the only sequence kept; it has 57 bases, read in frame from the first base. The trim is 4 bases for V and 0 bases for J, with a gap of 22 bases between the germline ends. General study outcomes and caveats: A later genetic analysis reported fewer N-insertions in productive TCRs among donors in an Asian-associated ancestry cluster than the approximately 700-donor mean. The cohort was sequenced for TCR beta chains only, and without alpha or paired-chain data the features that could be detected were limited. According to the authors, the approach could potentially be generalized to other disease states and immunological phenotypes. In a later analysis, HLA-associated TCR beta chains showed more clonal expansion and lower generation probabilities than non-associated chains that were equally common. An earlier analysis of 587 of the donors showed that most TCR beta V segments appeared in productive rearrangements either about 90% or about 30% of the time, which broadly matched IMGT annotations. A later analysis found that most CMV-associated TCR beta chains appeared HLA-restricted, with HLA associations seemingly driven largely by CMV exposure. Strong co-occurrence of HLA alleles, especially DR and DQ, made assigning TCR associations to individual alleles difficult. A cluster of highly shared sequence variants was judged likely to be a technical artifact of the sequencing pipeline. Because counts were too low, some 17 rarely observed V segments, including chromosome 9 orphons, were left out of the earlier analysis of over 550 of the donors. For the cohort, immune exposure information was limited to CMV serostatus. A further reported finding was that TCR beta sequences accurately predicted the HLA-A and HLA-B alleles for most subjects in the first cohort. Several of the top co-occurrence clusters appeared to be linked to parvovirus B19, influenza, CMV and Epstein-Barr virus, according to a later analysis. V-gene and J-gene trimming of TCR beta chains was associated with a missense DCLRE1C variant in a later genetic analysis, and the association was replicated in an independent cohort. While some public TCRs were present in many individuals, most TCR sequences turned up only very rarely across donors. Because the 87-base-pair reads could not distinguish some IMGT-functional V segments, including TRBV6-2 and TRBV6-3, those segments were excluded. Because some donors lacked HLA typing at each locus, the association tests relied only on the typed subset. In vitro tests confirmed that three of the cytomegalovirus-associated TCR beta chains recognize cytomegalovirus antigens. Correlated functional status among segregating V segments might reflect linkage disequilibrium, but an unknown experimental factor could not be ruled out. The study listed over 150 TCR beta chains as associated with cytomegalovirus. A later analysis found that TCR association rates varied across HLA loci, with DRB1 alleles showing the most associated TCRs and HLA-C alleles the fewest. At a false discovery rate of 0.05, a later analysis linked around 15,000 TCR beta sequences to specific HLA alleles. The presence/absence analyses assumed that sequencing depth was roughly uniform across donors, and that assumption may not be true. In both the original and validation cohorts, the classifier was reported to diagnose cytomegalovirus status with high specificity and sensitivity.

Specimen: PBMCs. The sequence links TRBV7-9 to TRBJ2-1; possibly the D gene is TRBD1, per 5 matching bases. The sequence was collected from a young man in good health and CMV-seronegative. The DNA sequence is given as TGTGCCAGCAGCTCGAGGAGCGCGCAGGGCGAGAGCTCCTACAATGAGCAGTTCTTC. Its protein product is CASSSRSAQGESSYNEQFF.